The TCR beta chain described here comes from a study of T cells in Graves' hyperthyroidism and ophthalmopathy. Germline V gene data show CDR1 as SEHNR and CDR2 as FQNEAQ (reference sequence). This CDR3 contains 12 residues. Trimming left V 8 bases short and J 4 bases short, with 11 bases between. Researchers took RNA transcripts and amplified the TCR beta CDR3 regions from them. Initially, a first-round RT-PCR of the TCR CDR3 employed the HTBI primer set. TCRdb re-called the multiplex PCR reads with MiXCR, one entry per CDR3 protein. The sample holds roughly 840,000 distinct CDR3 sequences, roughly 37% seen once.

This chain uses TRBV7-9 with TRBJ2-5; no clear D. The clonotype originates from a young man with Graves' hyperthyroidism. The source material was blood. DNA for the CDR3: TGTGCCAGCGCGTGGTCGGGAGAGACCCAGTACTTC. Its translation: CASAWSGETQYF.